This TCR beta chain stems from a study of beta chain features in type 1 diabetes. Study-wide results and caveats: Type 1 diabetes patients had moderately but significantly shorter TCRB CDR3s in all four CD4+ subsets.

Expressed TCRB transcripts got sequenced, as all isolated RNA was reverse transcribed. Assay used: immunoSEQ multiplex PCR; TCRdb lists only in-frame clones, some missing. Among roughly 260,000 clones listed, roughly 20% were seen once. Germline V gene sequence: CDR1 SGHAT, CDR2 FQNNGV. The CDR3 has 15 residues. The V and J ends lost 4 bases and 4 bases, in that order; junction bases with no gene match: 9. With regard to this clone: What it binds is unknown.

Sequencing was carried out using naive CD4+ T cells from blood. This chain links TRBV11-2 with TRBJ2-5; TRBD1 matches 7 bases. The TCR sequence derives from a woman aged 40 to 50 with type 1 diabetes. CDR3: CASSSTTGAGETQYF. CDR3 nucleotides: TGTGCCAGCAGCTCCACTACAGGGGCTGGAGAGACCCAGTACTTC.